The TCR beta chain described here comes from a study of graft-versus-host responses after intestinal transplantation. At the level of the study: Tacrolimus plus steroids were given to all recipients for around three years, preceded by anti-thymocyte globulin induction. The study, taken as a whole, reports: Recipient marrow showed GvH clones, some seen first in ileum or blood. Graft-versus-host to host-versus-graft clonal ratios in allografts were high in patients with graft-donor T cell macrochimerism.

Worth noting for this clone: Its antigen is unknown.

Clones were sequenced by immunoSEQ multiplex PCR, and TCRdb holds only the in-frame ones, with some missing. In the table there are around 88,000 clones, 83% of which are singletons. The source of this sequence is a human donor who received an intestinal transplant. Sample: unstimulated CD8+ T cells sorted from spleen or lymph node cells, taken before intestinal transplant.

The CDR3 region has the DNA TGTGCCAGCAGTTATGGACAGGGAGCCACTGAAGCTTTCTTT. It specifies CASSYGQGATEAFF. The chain uses TRBV6-5 and TRBJ1-1, with 8 bases fitting TRBD1. Germline assignment: CDR1 MNHEY and CDR2 SVGAGI. The CDR3 sequence is 14 residues long. The V segment lost 3 bases and the J segment 4 bases; nucleotides outside the gene matches: 4.